A selection of T cell receptor beta chains follows, all from one sample in a study of CXCR3-negative and CXCR3-positive naive CD8 T cells. TCRdb re-called the 5' RACE reads, yielding one record per CDR3 amino acid sequence without DNA. The sample data list about 130,000 distinct CDR3 sequences. The sequenced material came from naive CXCR3+ CD8+ T cells from blood. All receptors come from a human donor in good health. Some clones in this sample may be carry-over from other donors' samples. CDR3s include the opening cysteine and the closing phenylalanine or tryptophan. The order of the fields is V gene, J gene, CDR3 protein.

>TRBV14|TRBJ2-1
CASSQDWTFQQFF
>TRBV28|TRBJ1-2
CASSLAGIRGYTF
>TRBV21-1|TRBJ2-7
CASSLKQGSSYEQYF
>TRBV29-1|TRBJ1-1
CSVKAGGLGEAFF
>TRBV27|TRBJ2-2
CASSSLQVGTGELFF
>TRBV11-3|TRBJ2-3
CASSLVADTQYF
>TRBV5-6|TRBJ2-7
CASSLHQGEQYF
>TRBV9|TRBJ2-5
CASSVEGRLLQETQYF
>TRBV7-9|TRBJ1-1
CASSLEHPDSEAFF
>TRBV4-3|TRBJ1-1
CASSQNRATEAFF
>TRBV29-1|TRBJ1-4
CSVPGGGATNEKLFF
>TRBV2|TRBJ1-1
CANGGPTEAFF